Detailed here is one T cell receptor (beta chain). No antigen is known for it. These data come from a study of brain metastases from non-small cell lung cancer. The study's findings and limits: Expanded T-cell clones appeared in 64% of brain metastases over primaries. Brain metastases had lower T-cell infiltration than primary tumors. Metastases had sparse T cells but largely shared repertoires with primaries.

CDR1 is WSHSY and CDR2 is SAAADI in the germline V gene. CDR3 length: 12 residues. Losses at the gene ends were 0 bases for V and 11 bases for J; bases not matched to a gene: 3. This table comes from immunoSEQ multiplex PCR, and its TCRdb copy is limited to in-frame clones, with some not included. Of 2,500 to 3,500 clones in the sample, 65% to 90% were seen once. The gene calls are TRBV10-2 and TRBJ2-5; 7 positions agree with TRBD2. This TCR came from a donor at least 40 years old with non-small cell lung cancer. Specimen: primary lung tumor tissue. The CDR3 loop is CASSESGTIQYF. The CDR3 DNA is TGCGCCAGCAGTGAGTCGGGGACTATTCAGTACTTC.